Below, 2 T cell receptor beta chains from the same sample are listed, as sequenced in a study of T cell responses to AZD1222 COVID-19 vaccine. Clones were read by immunoSEQ multiplex PCR, and TCRdb kept only the in-frame ones, dropping some. Of 120,000 or so clones in the sample, 88% were seen once. The specimen comprised peripheral blood, sampled on day 0 of AZD1222 vaccination. The receptors originated from an adult in good health.

The gene calls are TRBV10-1 and TRBJ2-3, with 13 positions matching TRBD2. From germline, CDR1 is WNHNN and CDR2 SYGVQD (reference sequence). The junction had 5 bases not matched to a gene; V was cut back by 5 bases and J by 3 bases. This CDR3 is 16 amino acids long. CDR3 amino acids: CASSRTSGSRTDTQYF. In nucleotides, the CDR3 is TGCGCCAGCAGTCGGACTAGCGGGAGTAGAACAGATACGCAGTATTTT.

V gene TRBV7-6 combines with J gene TRBJ2-3; 8 nucleotides line up with TRBD1. The CDR3 has 16 amino acids. The germline V gene has CDR1 SGHVS and CDR2 FNYEAQ. V lost 5 bases and J lost 0; bases outside the gene matches: 7. CDR3 DNA sequence: TGTGCCAGCAGCCAACGACAGGGGCGCAGCACAGATACGCAGTATTTT. The encoded protein is CASSQRQGRSTDTQYF.